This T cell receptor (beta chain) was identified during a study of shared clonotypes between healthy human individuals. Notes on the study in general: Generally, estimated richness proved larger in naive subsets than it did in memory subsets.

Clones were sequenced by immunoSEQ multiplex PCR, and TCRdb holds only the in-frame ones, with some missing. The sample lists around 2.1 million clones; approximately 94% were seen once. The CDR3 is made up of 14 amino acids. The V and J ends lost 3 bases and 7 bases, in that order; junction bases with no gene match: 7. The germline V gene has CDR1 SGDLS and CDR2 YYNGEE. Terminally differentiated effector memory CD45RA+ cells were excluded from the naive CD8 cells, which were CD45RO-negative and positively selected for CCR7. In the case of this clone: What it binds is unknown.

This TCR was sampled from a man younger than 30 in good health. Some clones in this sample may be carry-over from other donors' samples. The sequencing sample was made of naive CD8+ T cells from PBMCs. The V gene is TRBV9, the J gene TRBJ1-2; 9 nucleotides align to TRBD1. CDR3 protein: CASSADGTGPGYTF. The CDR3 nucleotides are TGTGCCAGCAGCGCAGACGGGACAGGGCCTGGCTACACCTTC. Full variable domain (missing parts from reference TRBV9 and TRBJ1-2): DSGVTQTPKHLITATGQRVTLRCSPRSGDLSVYWYQQSLDQGLQFLIQYYNGEERAKGNILERFSAQQFPDLHSELNLSSLELGDSALYFCASSADGTGPGYTFGSGTRLTVV.